Sequencing of this T cell receptor (beta chain) was carried out in a study of Ad26.COV2.S vaccination and SARS-CoV-2 variants. The CDR3 loop spans 17 amino acids. V lost 0 bases, J lost 0 bases, and 6 bases stayed unmatched. The germline CDR1 and CDR2 sequences are MNHEY and SMNVEV (reference sequence). Broader study findings: It was reported that spike-specific CD8+ and CD4+ T cell responses were substantially broad after vaccination. It is possible that the TCR breadth and depth analyses underestimated the total T cell responses. Relative to placebo recipients, vaccine recipients exhibited elevated spike-specific TCR breadth.

The protocol was immunoSEQ multiplex PCR, while the TCRdb copy is restricted to in-frame clones and leaves out a portion. The sample includes 97,000 or so clones, less than 85% seen only once; the top ten take roughly 17%. Points on this clone: The antigen remains unidentified.

The receptor was derived from a human donor who had recovered from COVID-19. The material sequenced was peripheral blood, taken after recovery from COVID-19. V is TRBV27 and J is TRBJ1-1; TRBD1 agrees at 8 bases. CDR3 loop: CASSLSRDRSVNTEAFF. The CDR3 region has the DNA TGTGCCAGCAGTTTATCCCGGGACAGGAGCGTGAACACTGAAGCTTTCTTT.